The 13 T cell receptor beta chains reported below all come from one sample, sequenced in a study of T cells in Graves' hyperthyroidism and ophthalmopathy. Amplification yielded TCR beta CDR3 regions, with RNA transcripts as the source. Using the HTBI primer set, a first-round RT-PCR was run on the TCR CDR3. TCRdb redid the calling of the multiplex PCR reads with MiXCR, one entry per CDR3 protein. Among some 760,000 distinct CDR3 sequences listed, around 15% were seen once. The sample comprised blood. The receptors were sampled from a woman aged 18-29 years with Graves' hyperthyroidism.

A few counts support this clonotype. The rearrangement joins TRBV6-6 to TRBJ1-2, with D possibly being TRBD1 (5 bases). CDR1 and CDR2 (germline): MNHNY, SVGAGI (reference sequence). With 0 bases removed from V and 8 bases from J, the gap between germline ends came to 13 bases. There are 14 residues in the CDR3. CDR3 sequence (DNA): TGTGCCAGCAGTTACTCGGGGGGGTTATTCGGCTACACCTTC. Amino acid sequence: CASSYSGGLFGYTF.

Ten or more counts support this clonotype. For the CDR3, the DNA is TGTGCCAGCAGAAGCTACACCGGGGAGCTGTTTTTT. It translates to CASRSYTGELFF. The J gene is TRBJ2-2, the V gene TRBV6-2 or TRBV6-3; D unclear. Trimming removed 6 bases from V and 3 bases from J, with 5 bases in between. Germline CDR1 and CDR2: MNHEY and SVGEGT. This CDR3 comprises 12 residues.

Many counts were recorded for this clonotype. This rearrangement joins TRBV2 to TRBJ2-2; 7 nucleotides agree with TRBD2. Looked up from germline, CDR1 is SNHLY and CDR2 is FYNNEI. The V segment lost 7 bases and the J segment 3 bases; nucleotides outside the gene matches: 5. The length of the CDR3 is 14 residues. The CDR3 DNA reads as TGTGCCAGCAAGCGCCTAGCGGACACCGGGGAGCTGTTTTTT. This sequence encodes CASKRLADTGELFF.

This clonotype was picked up many times. J is TRBJ2-4 and V is TRBV11-2, with D perhaps TRBD2 (6 bases). CDR3 length equals 14 residues. Germline lookup yields CDR1 SGHAT and CDR2 FQNNGV. Deletions cut 5 bases from V and 3 bases from J, with 11 bases between. CDR3 DNA sequence: TGTGCCAGCAGCGCAGTGCGGGGCAAAAACATTCAGTACTTC. Encoded protein: CASSAVRGKNIQYF.

The sample holds a few counts of this clonotype. The rearrangement joins TRBV6-1 to TRBJ2-1; a weak D match, TRBD2 (5 bases). Germline CDR1 and CDR2: MNHNS and SASEGT. The CDR3 contains 12 residues. Trimming shortened V by 7 bases and J by 3 bases, and 7 bases separated the two germline ends. The CDR3 DNA reads as TGTGCCAGCACCGCGGGCTACAATGAGCAGTTCTTC. It translates to CASTAGYNEQFF.

This clonotype was detected many times. The V call is TRBV6-2 or TRBV6-3, the J call TRBJ2-7, with a possible D match to TRBD2 (7 bases). The V and J ends lost 5 bases and 2 bases respectively, with 25 bases between them. This CDR3 has 18 residues. Per the germline V gene, CDR1 is MNHEY and CDR2 is SVGEGT. The CDR3: CASSHQGHLAGRTYEQYF. The CDR3, as DNA: TGTGCCAGCAGTCATCAGGGACATTTAGCGGGCAGAACCTACGAGCAGTACTTC.

Comments on this clonotype: A single base separates this from a much larger clone, so it may be a read error. The rearrangement links TRBV12-3 or TRBV12-4 to TRBJ2-7; 7 bases map to TRBD1. With V trimmed by 6 bases and J by 5 bases, 4 bases remained unmatched. The CDR3 covers 12 residues. CDR3 nucleotides: TGTGCCAGCAGGACAGGGTTCCACGAGCAGTACTTC. Residues: CASRTGFHEQYF.

V usage is TRBV20-1 and J usage is TRBJ1-5; perhaps TRBD1 as D (5 bases). Germline V gene sequence: CDR1 DFQATT, CDR2 SNEGSKA (reference sequence). Trimming took 2 bases from V and 3 from J, leaving 17 bases between them. The CDR3 loop spans 16 amino acids. CDR3 sequence: CSARSGFGAYNQPQHF. The CDR3 region has the DNA TGCAGTGCTAGATCGGGTTTCGGGGCTTACAATCAGCCCCAGCATTTT.

This clonotype was recorded at least ten times. This CDR3 reads CSARDGPSGRALRTGELFF. As DNA, the CDR3 is TGCAGTGCTAGAGATGGCCCTAGCGGGAGGGCCTTGAGGACCGGGGAGCTGTTTTTT. This rearrangement joins TRBV20-1 to TRBJ2-2, with 12 bases matching TRBD2. The CDR3 runs 19 residues. V trimming: 0 bases; J trimming: 5 bases; junction bases outside the gene matches: 13. Germline V gene sequence: CDR1 DFQATT, CDR2 SNEGSKA (reference sequence).

This clonotype was seen repeatedly, ten times or more. The chain employs TRBV28 and TRBJ2-7; 12 bases match TRBD2. CDR3 length: 14 amino acids. V trimming: 6 bases; J trimming: 4 bases; junction bases outside the gene matches: 4. The germline V gene has CDR1 MDHEN and CDR2 SYDVKM. For the CDR3, the DNA is TGTGCCAGCAGAAGGACTAGCGGGAATTACGAGCAGTACTTC. As protein: CASRRTSGNYEQYF.

At least ten counts were recorded for this clonotype. This chain uses TRBV7-2 with TRBJ2-3; 8 nucleotides align to TRBD2. V lost 5 bases, J lost 3 bases, and 7 bases stayed unmatched. The CDR3 is made up of 15 amino acids. The germline gives CDR1 SGHTA, CDR2 FQGNSA. As DNA, the CDR3 is TGTGCCAGCAGCCCAAGCGGGAGCCAGACAGATACGCAGTATTTT. This translates into CASSPSGSQTDTQYF.

This clonotype was counted at least ten times. The J gene is TRBJ2-7, the V gene TRBV6-1; D gene ambiguous. This CDR3 comprises 15 residues. CDR1 is MNHNS and CDR2 is SASEGT in the germline V gene. V dropped 5 bases and J dropped 0 bases, with 14 bases sitting between them. The DNA for the CDR3 is TGTGCCAGCAGTCCCTCAACTGCCCCCTCCTACGAGCAGTACTTC. Translating gives CASSPSTAPSYEQYF.

In this sample, this clonotype turned up a few times. The V gene is TRBV12-3 or TRBV12-4, the J gene TRBJ2-7; 10 bases are shared with TRBD1. There are 13 residues in the CDR3. Unmatched junction bases numbered 5, after V lost 6 bases and J lost 6 bases. The CDR3 loop reads CASSLTGGGEQYF. The CDR3 nucleotides read TGTGCCAGCAGCTTGACAGGGGGCGGCGAGCAGTACTTC.